The 27 T cell receptor beta chains below come from one sample, sequenced in a study of blood T cells in healthy people across ages. With a J-beta primer mix and a sample-barcoded 5' primer, a second PCR ran 7 to 11 cycles. TCRdb re-called the 5' RACE reads with MiXCR, one entry per CDR3 protein. The data show 750,000 to 950,000 distinct CDR3 sequences, 40% to 65% seen once. Sequences were obtained from blood. The receptor source for this set is an older man in good health.

This chain uses TRBV6-2 or TRBV6-3 with TRBJ2-3, with D possibly TRBD2 on 6 matching bases. CDR3 size: 14 residues. CDR1 and CDR2 from the germline V gene are MNHEY and SVGEGT. The germline V and J ends were trimmed by 10 bases and 6 bases, with 20 bases remaining between them. The CDR3 loop is CATTPSGRGDTQYF. The CDR3 coding sequence is TGTGCCACCACCCCATCCGGGAGAGGGGATACGCAGTATTTT.

CDR3 region: CSATRLAGSYEQYF. CDR3 nucleotide sequence: TGCAGTGCTACACGACTAGCTGGCTCCTACGAGCAGTACTTC. The chain combines TRBV20-1 with TRBJ2-7; 7 bases are shared with TRBD2. Germline loops: CDR1 DFQATT, CDR2 SNEGSKA (reference sequence). The CDR3 sequence is 14 residues long. After removal of 4 bases from V and 0 bases from J, the junction contained 6 bases not matched to a gene.

The chain is built from TRBV4-1 and TRBJ2-1; D is possibly TRBD1 (6 bases). Germline CDR1 and CDR2: MGHRA and YSYEKL. The CDR3 length is 14 residues. Trimming removed 4 bases at V and 7 bases at J, with 14 bases between. As DNA, the CDR3 is TGCGCCAGCAGCCTGTGGACCGGGACAAATGAGCAGTTCTTC. It encodes CASSLWTGTNEQFF.

The sample holds a few counts of this clonotype. The chain couples TRBV5-1 to TRBJ2-5, with TRBD1 matching 10 bases. The V gene end was trimmed by 4 bases and the J gene end by 5 bases; junction bases not matched to a gene: 8. CDR3 length equals 15 residues. Looked up from germline, CDR1 is SGHRS and CDR2 is YFSETQ. The CDR3 DNA sequence: TGCGCCAGCAGCACGGGACAGGGGAGATCCGAGACCCAGTACTTC. Its protein is CASSTGQGRSETQYF.

This chain connects TRBV7-6 to TRBJ1-1; D may be TRBD1 (6 bases). The CDR3 is 14 residues long. Germline values: CDR1 SGHVS, CDR2 FNYEAQ. As DNA, the CDR3 is TGTGGAGTACGGACAGACAGTATGAACACTGAAGCTTTCTTT. Its translation: CGVRTDSMNTEAFF.

This clonotype was seen only a few times. CDR3 amino acids: CATSDPGTGNDGTQYF. In nucleotides, the CDR3 is TGTGCCACCAGTGATCCCGGGACAGGGAACGATGGGACCCAGTACTTC. The chain links TRBV24-1 to TRBJ2-5; 9 bases map to TRBD1. V lost 3 bases and J lost 7; bases outside the gene matches: 11. The CDR3 consists of 16 residues. The V gene's germline CDR1 is KGHDR and CDR2 SFDVKD.

This clonotype has just a few counts. This sequence joins TRBV2 and TRBJ1-2; the D is unclear. Germline loops: CDR1 SNHLY, CDR2 FYNNEI. V shed 6 bases and J shed 2 bases, with 19 bases lying between them. The CDR3 loop spans 16 amino acids. The CDR3 loop reads CASRALTDTLNYGYTF. CDR3 nucleotide sequence: TGTGCCAGCAGGGCCTTAACTGACACGCTCAACTATGGCTACACCTTC.

V usage is TRBV12-3 or TRBV12-4 and J usage is TRBJ2-5; TRBD2 is a possible D gene (6 bases). The V end was cut by 1 base, the J end by 2 bases, with 14 bases between. The CDR3 is 16 residues long. CDR3 sequence reads: CASSLGGGLSQETQYF. As DNA, the CDR3 is TGTGCCAGCAGTTTAGGGGGAGGACTATCGCAAGAGACCCAGTACTTC.

The genes are TRBV29-1 and TRBJ2-4; TRBD2 matches 8 bases. Trimming removed 3 bases from V and 13 bases from J; junction bases left unmatched: 11. From germline, CDR1 is SQVTM and CDR2 ANQGSEA. CDR3 size: 13 residues. The CDR3 sequence is CSVDGTSLCEQYF. CDR3 DNA sequence: TGCAGCGTTGACGGGACTAGTCTCTGTGAGCAGTACTTC. The full variable domain, rest sourced from reference TRBV29-1 and TRBJ2-4, is SAVISQKPSRDICQRGTSLTIQCQVDSQVTMMFWYRQQPGQSLTLIATANQGSEATYESGFVIDKFPISRPNLTFSTLTVSNMSPEDSSIYLCSVDGTSLCEQYFGAGTRLSVL.

Only a few counts were recorded for this clonotype. The chain recombines TRBV5-6 with TRBJ2-3; 13 nucleotides agree with TRBD2. The CDR3 totals 16 residues. The V segment lost 2 bases and the J segment 14 bases; nucleotides outside the gene matches: 14. Germline CDR1 SGHDT, CDR2 YYEEEE. The CDR3 DNA reads TGTGCCAGCAGCTTTCTGACTAGCGGGAGGCAGAGATACGCGTATTTT. Protein: CASSFLTSGRQRYAYF. The entire variable domain, with the rest obtained from reference TRBV5-6 and TRBJ2-3, is as follows: DAGVTQSPTHLIKTRGQQVTLRCSPKSGHDTVSWYQQALGQGPQFIFQYYEEEERQRGNFPDRFSGHQFPNYSSELNVNALLLGDSALYLCASSFLTSGRQRYAYFGPGTRLTVL.

J is TRBJ2-7 and V is TRBV6-5; D not resolved. The CDR3 contains 13 residues. CDR1 and CDR2 from the germline V gene are MNHEY and SVGAGI. V lost 5 bases and J lost 6, with 14 bases in between. The CDR3 is CASSPSAPSEQYF. The CDR3 DNA is TGTGCCAGCAGTCCGTCCGCCCCCTCCGAGCAGTACTTC.

This clonotype showed up just a few times. This chain joins TRBV25-1 and TRBJ2-5, with D possibly TRBD2 on 6 matching bases. Trimming took 3 bases from V and 5 from J, leaving 19 bases between them. The CDR3 totals 16 residues. CDR1 and CDR2 from the germline V gene are MGHDK and SYGVNS. The CDR3 sequence is CASSEVRAGRMETQYF. CDR3 nucleotide sequence: TGTGCCAGCAGTGAGGTCAGGGCGGGACGAATGGAGACCCAGTACTTC.

The rearrangement links TRBV18 to TRBJ2-1; TRBD2 agrees at 10 bases. The J call may be in error: the DNA end matches TRBJ2-7 better. Germline V gene data show CDR1 as KGHSH and CDR2 as LQKENI. The CDR3 has 15 residues. CDR3 nucleotides: TGTGCCAGCTCACCTAATAGCGGGAGGAACAATGAGCAGTACTTC. Translation: CASSPNSGRNNEQYF.

This clonotype was seen only once. The rearrangement joins TRBV12-5 to TRBJ2-3; D ambiguous. The CDR3 consists of 14 residues. V lost 1 base to trimming and J lost 14 bases, with 19 bases between them. The germline gives CDR1 LGHNT, CDR2 FRNRAP. The CDR3 reads CASGLATWGRDAYF. Written as DNA, the CDR3 is TGTGCTAGTGGTTTGGCCACCTGGGGAAGAGACGCGTATTTT.

This sequence joins TRBV2 and TRBJ1-4, with D possibly TRBD1 on 5 matching bases. CDR1 and CDR2 from the germline V gene are SNHLY and FYNNEI. The CDR3 totals 14 residues. Trimming left V 1 base short and J 8 bases short, with 11 bases between. In DNA form, the CDR3 reads TGTGCCAGCAGTGAAGAGGGTCAGGGCGAAAAACTGTTTTTT. It specifies CASSEEGQGEKLFF.

In this sample, this clonotype turned up a few times. V is TRBV6-6 and J is TRBJ2-7; 7 bases align to TRBD1. The germline V gene has CDR1 MNHNY and CDR2 SVGAGI (reference sequence). The CDR3 loop spans 13 amino acids. The V segment lost 2 bases and the J segment 4 bases; nucleotides outside the gene matches: 2. The CDR3 DNA is TGTGCCAGCAGTTACGGGACAGAGTACGAGCAGTACTTC. Its protein is CASSYGTEYEQYF.

This clonotype turned up a few times. This chain joins TRBV18 and TRBJ2-7, with 9 bases fitting TRBD1. With 5 bases clipped from V and 3 bases from J, the junction kept 5 bases outside the gene matches. Germline CDR1 reads KGHSH; CDR2 reads LQKENI. The CDR3 totals 14 residues. CDR3 residues: CASSTDRGSYEQYF. In DNA form, the CDR3 reads TGTGCCAGCTCAACGGACAGGGGAAGCTACGAGCAGTACTTC.

This clonotype occurred once. Germline is not matched at one junction end, which may reflect a read error. This chain links TRBV10-3 with TRBJ2-2; no reliable D call. The CDR3 covers 13 residues. Germline CDR1 reads ENHRY; CDR2 reads SYGVKD. In nucleotides, the CDR3 is TGTGCCATTAGTGAGTCGTCCCCCGGGGAGCTGTTTTTT. Translating gives CAISESSPGELFF.

The CDR3 DNA is TGCAGTGCTAGTTCGGAGGGAAGTGAGCAGTACTTC. Protein: CSASSEGSEQYF. The rearrangement joins TRBV20-1 to TRBJ2-5, with D possibly matching TRBD2 (6 bases). Germline loops: CDR1 DFQATT, CDR2 SNEGSKA (reference sequence). CDR3 length: 12 amino acids. Between the trimmed V and J ends, which lost 3 bases and 11 bases, there was a span of 16 bases.

This chain connects TRBV7-8 to TRBJ2-7; 9 positions match TRBD2. The CDR3 is 16 residues long. Germline V gene sequence: CDR1 SGHVS, CDR2 FQNEAQ. The V and J ends lost 1 base and 5 bases, in that order; junction bases with no gene match: 9. The CDR3 region has the DNA TGTGCCAGCAGCTTAGTGCTGCGGGAGGGCCGAGACGAGCAGTACTTC. Residues: CASSLVLREGRDEQYF.

The chain links TRBV10-3 to TRBJ2-3, with D perhaps assigned TRBD1 or TRBD2 (5 bases each). V lost 6 bases, J lost 4 bases, and 11 bases lay in between. Germline V gene lookup returns CDR1 ENHRY and CDR2 SYGVKD. The CDR3 consists of 13 residues. CDR3 nucleotide sequence: TGTGCCATCAGCCAGGGAGCTCCAGATACGCAGTATTTT. Translation gives CAISQGAPDTQYF.

The chain joins TRBV20-1 to TRBJ2-7; 15 bases line up with TRBD2. Germline lookup yields CDR1 DFQATT and CDR2 SNEGSKA (reference sequence). The CDR3 is 17 amino acids. After removal of 1 base from V and 7 bases from J, the junction contained 11 bases not matched to a gene. CDR3 in DNA: TGCAGTGCTAGAGTTCTGAGGACTAGCGGGGGGGCTGAAGAGCAGTACTTC. Encoded protein: CSARVLRTSGGAEEQYF.

The chain is built from TRBV20-1 and TRBJ2-3; 15 nucleotides line up with TRBD2. CDR1 and CDR2 (germline): DFQATT, SNEGSKA (reference sequence). The CDR3 consists of 15 residues. V was pared by 3 bases and J by 14 bases, with 12 bases of the junction left unmatched. This CDR3 reads CSASRTSGRAEYAYF. CDR3 sequence (DNA): TGCAGTGCTAGCAGGACTAGCGGGAGGGCTGAATACGCGTATTTT.

This chain connects TRBV7-3 to TRBJ2-5; TRBD1 aligns across 8 bases. This CDR3 contains 15 residues. With 5 bases clipped from V and 5 bases from J, the junction kept 10 bases outside the gene matches. Germline V gene lookup returns CDR1 SGHTA and CDR2 FQGTGA. The CDR3 DNA follows: TGTGCCAGCAGCCCAGACGGGACAGGAGGGGAGACCCAGTACTTC. Translated, it gives CASSPDGTGGETQYF.

The chain uses TRBV7-8 and TRBJ2-7, with 14 positions matching TRBD2. This CDR3 region has 18 residues. The V and J ends lost 4 bases and 0 bases, in that order; junction bases with no gene match: 8. Looked up from germline, CDR1 is SGHVS and CDR2 is FQNEAQ. The CDR3 DNA sequence: TGTGCCAGCAGCTCGTCGACTAGCGGGAGGGCCGGCTCCTACGAGCAGTACTTC. Translation: CASSSSTSGRAGSYEQYF.

This clonotype occurred once. The V gene is TRBV19, the J gene TRBJ2-5; maybe TRBD1 (5 bases). Trimming cost V 3 bases and J 4 bases, with 12 bases left between them. The germline V gene encodes CDR1 LNHDA and CDR2 SQIVND (reference sequence). The CDR3 consists of 14 residues. CDR3: CASSMGPLGETQYF. The CDR3 bases are TGTGCCAGTAGTATGGGGCCGCTGGGAGAGACCCAGTACTTC.

The V call is TRBV6-5, the J call TRBJ1-1; a weak D match, TRBD1 (6 bases). The CDR3 consists of 14 residues. V was shortened by 5 bases and J by 1 base, with 11 bases between the two germline ends. Germline-derived CDR1 and CDR2 are MNHEY and SVGAGI. The CDR3 DNA is TGTGCCAGCAGTAAGGGACACGCGAACACTGAAGCTTTCTTT. This encodes CASSKGHANTEAFF.